Following are 26 T cell receptor beta chains from one sample sequenced in a study of T cells in Graves' hyperthyroidism and ophthalmopathy. RNA transcripts were the template for amplifying TCR beta CDR3 regions. TCR CDR3 underwent first-round RT-PCR with the HTBI primer set. TCRdb redid the calling of the multiplex PCR reads with MiXCR, one entry per CDR3 protein. Among approximately 740,000 distinct CDR3 sequences, roughly 15% were seen once, and the ten largest hold roughly a tenth. Source material: blood. The source is a woman aged 18-29 years with Graves' hyperthyroidism.

The V and J genes are TRBV19 and TRBJ1-5; 8 bases are a match to TRBD1. Germline loops: CDR1 LNHDA, CDR2 SQIVND (reference sequence). The V and J ends lost 4 bases and 8 bases, in that order; junction bases with no gene match: 10. CDR3 size: 15 residues. DNA for the CDR3: TGTGCCAGTAGTACCCCCGTGACAGGGGAAAAGCCCCAGCATTTT. This translates into CASSTPVTGEKPQHF.

This clonotype was counted a few times. The chain employs TRBV7-8 and TRBJ2-1; 7 bases map to TRBD2. V lost 1 base and J lost 4; bases outside the gene matches: 7. The CDR3 extends over 16 amino acids. From germline, CDR1 is SGHVS and CDR2 FQNEAQ. The CDR3 protein is CASSLEREFGYNEQFF. In DNA, the CDR3 is TGTGCCAGCAGCTTAGAGCGGGAATTTGGTTACAATGAGCAGTTCTTC.

This clonotype was seen more than once but under ten times. The chain couples TRBV27 to TRBJ2-1; the D gene is possibly TRBD2 (6 bases). Looked up from germline, CDR1 is MNHEY and CDR2 is SMNVEV (reference sequence). Trimming cost V 2 bases and J 5 bases, with 22 bases left between them. The CDR3 has 18 amino acids. CDR3 coding DNA: TGTGCCAGCAGTTTAGAGACCTTGGGGGGACTCCCTAACAATGAGCAGTTCTTC. Its protein is CASSLETLGGLPNNEQFF.

This clonotype was counted at least ten times. The chain links TRBV2 to TRBJ2-5; tentatively, D is TRBD1 (6 bases). V was shortened by 6 bases and J by 5 bases, with 13 bases between the two germline ends. Germline V gene sequence: CDR1 SNHLY, CDR2 FYNNEI. CDR3 length: 13 amino acids. The CDR3 sequence is CASRKQGRETQYF. CDR3 in DNA: TGTGCCAGCAGGAAACAGGGAAGGGAGACCCAGTACTTC.

The CDR3 is CASSLVEIPREQYF. CDR3 coding DNA: TGCGCCAGCAGCTTGGTGGAGATACCCAGGGAGCAGTACTTC. V and J are TRBV5-1 and TRBJ2-7; D is unresolved. V lost 0 bases and J 7 bases, leaving 14 bases between the germline ends. Germline V gene sequence: CDR1 SGHRS, CDR2 YFSETQ. The CDR3 length is 14 residues.

This clonotype was counted many times. The chain uses TRBV12-3 or TRBV12-4 and TRBJ2-7, with TRBD2 matching 11 bases. The CDR3 covers 14 residues. The V segment lost 0 bases and the J segment 6 bases; nucleotides outside the gene matches: 1. CDR3 DNA: TGTGCCAGCAGTTTAGCGGGGACTAGCGGCGAGCAGTACTTC. Its protein is CASSLAGTSGEQYF.

This clonotype showed up just a few times. V is TRBV4-3 and J is TRBJ1-5; D perhaps matches TRBD1 (5 bases). The germline V and J ends were trimmed by 0 bases and 2 bases, with 14 bases remaining between them. Per the germline V gene, CDR1 is LGHNA and CDR2 is YSLEER. The CDR3 totals 17 residues. The CDR3 is CASSQERRQGGNQPQHF. The CDR3 DNA reads TGCGCCAGCAGCCAAGAGCGGCGGCAGGGAGGCAATCAGCCCCAGCATTTT.

This clonotype was recorded a few times. The chain is built from TRBV2 and TRBJ1-6; unclear D gene. The CDR3 is 14 residues long. Trimming took off 7 bases at V and 9 bases at J, with 16 bases between the two ends. Germline values: CDR1 SNHLY, CDR2 FYNNEI. DNA for the CDR3: TGTGCCAGCACCCGGCTGGAGGTCGGTTCACCCCTCCACTTT. Translated, it gives CASTRLEVGSPLHF.

This clonotype was found a few times. CDR3 nucleotide sequence: TGTGCCAGCAGCTTTCCGACGCCCGCTAGCACAGATACGCAGTATTTT. The encoded protein is CASSFPTPASTDTQYF. The gene calls are TRBV7-2 and TRBJ2-3; D call uncertain. This CDR3 comprises 16 residues. Germline loops: CDR1 SGHTA, CDR2 FQGNSA. Between the trimmed V and J ends, which lost 3 bases and 0 bases, there was a span of 13 bases. The full variable domain, in which reference TRBV7-2 and TRBJ2-3 provide the parts outside the CDR3, is GAGVSQSPSNKVTEKGKDVELRCDPISGHTALYWYRQSLGQGLEFLIYFQGNSAPDKSGLPSDRFSAERTGGSVSTLTIQRTQQEDSAVYLCASSFPTPASTDTQYFGPGTRLTVL.

The chain carries TRBV5-8 and TRBJ2-1, with a possible D match to TRBD1 (5 bases). V was shortened by 4 bases and J by 6 bases, with 17 bases between the two germline ends. The CDR3 sequence is 15 residues long. CDR1 and CDR2 from the germline V gene are SGHTS and YDEGEE. The DNA of the CDR3 is TGTGCCAGCAGCCCCCAGGGTCCGCCTCGCAATGAGCAGTTCTTC. Its protein is CASSPQGPPRNEQFF.

This clonotype was recorded a few times. CDR3 in amino acids: CSVCPDGRDTQYF. For the CDR3, the DNA is TGCAGCGTCTGCCCTGACGGGAGAGATACGCAGTATTTT. The V call is TRBV29-1, the J call TRBJ2-3; a possible D gene is TRBD2 (6 bases). Trimming left V 6 bases short and J 5 bases short, with 15 bases between. The CDR3 has 13 amino acids. Germline CDR1 is SQVTM and CDR2 is ANQGSEA.

This clonotype was seen a few times. The gene calls are TRBV12-3 or TRBV12-4 and TRBJ2-1, with 12 positions matching TRBD1. The CDR3 covers 20 residues. Germline trimming cut 5 bases from V and 0 bases from J; bases unmatched to any gene: 14. The CDR3: CASSPPPGQGAKSSYNEQFF. CDR3 sequence (DNA): TGTGCCAGCAGTCCACCGCCGGGACAGGGGGCCAAGAGCTCCTACAATGAGCAGTTCTTC.

The chain links TRBV6-2 or TRBV6-3 to TRBJ1-5, with D perhaps matching TRBD1 (6 bases). V was cut by 0 bases and J by 5 bases, with 11 bases left in between. The germline V gene has CDR1 MNHEY and CDR2 SVGEGT. The CDR3 is 15 amino acids. The CDR3 here is CASSYSIGGYQPQHF. The CDR3 bases are TGTGCCAGCAGTTACTCGATAGGGGGTTATCAGCCCCAGCATTTT.

This clonotype was picked up many times. J is TRBJ2-3 and V is TRBV4-1; D not certain. Looked up from germline, CDR1 is MGHRA and CDR2 is YSYEKL. V was trimmed by 5 bases and J by 6 bases, leaving 12 bases between them. The CDR3 spans 13 residues. The CDR3 spells CASSTPPQDTQYF. As DNA, the CDR3 is TGCGCCAGCAGCACCCCTCCCCAGGATACGCAGTATTTT.

The V gene is TRBV28, the J gene TRBJ2-6; possibly TRBD1 for D (6 bases). There are 15 residues in the CDR3. Trimming pared 5 bases from V and 3 bases from J, leaving 11 bases between. From germline, CDR1 is MDHEN and CDR2 SYDVKM. DNA for the CDR3: TGTGCCAGCAGTACCTCGACAGGTGGGGCCAACGTCCTGACTTTC. Its protein is CASSTSTGGANVLTF.

In this sample, this clonotype turned up a few times. The genes are TRBV19 and TRBJ1-6, with no clear D. Germline CDR1 reads LNHDA; CDR2 reads SQIVND (reference sequence). V dropped 5 bases and J dropped 7 bases, with 9 bases sitting between them. This CDR3 is 13 amino acids long. This CDR3 is CASSPNFNSPLHF. In DNA form, the CDR3 reads TGTGCCAGTAGTCCTAATTTCAATTCACCCCTCCACTTT.

This clonotype has at least ten counts. The J gene is TRBJ2-3, the V gene TRBV24-1; TRBD2 agrees at 9 bases. The CDR3 spans 14 residues. The ends lost 7 bases at V and 6 bases at J; junction bases unmatched: 7. Germline V gene sequence: CDR1 KGHDR, CDR2 SFDVKD. CDR3: CATRNSGSRDTQYF. CDR3 coding DNA: TGTGCCACCAGGAATAGCGGGAGCCGGGATACGCAGTATTTT.

This clonotype was seen a handful of times. The V call is TRBV20-1, the J call TRBJ2-7; maybe TRBD1 (6 bases). The CDR3 is 14 residues long. Germline V CDR1 and CDR2: DFQATT, SNEGSKA (reference sequence). The V end lost 4 bases, the J end lost 4 bases, and 17 bases lay between the germline ends. The CDR3 is CSAIPSRGLYEQYF. DNA for the CDR3: TGCAGTGCTATCCCGTCCAGGGGTTTGTACGAGCAGTACTTC.

The V and J genes are TRBV9 and TRBJ2-1, with 11 positions matching TRBD2. V dropped 3 bases and J dropped 10; count of bases not matched to a gene: 6. This CDR3 has 14 residues. Germline assignment: CDR1 SGDLS and CDR2 YYNGEE. The CDR3: CASSDSGRAKEQFF. The CDR3, as DNA: TGTGCCAGCAGCGATAGCGGGAGGGCCAAGGAGCAGTTCTTC.

This clonotype came up many times. The chain has TRBV28 and TRBJ1-2; D possibly corresponds to TRBD1 (5 bases). V lost 4 bases and J lost 4, with 7 bases in between. Germline V CDR1 and CDR2: MDHEN, SYDVKM. The CDR3 spans 12 residues. CDR3 DNA: TGTGCCAGCAGTTGGGACGCCTATGGCTACACCTTC. This codes for CASSWDAYGYTF.

V usage is TRBV4-1 and J usage is TRBJ2-5; D unresolved. With 4 bases removed from V and 1 base from J, the gap between germline ends came to 13 bases. The germline V gene encodes CDR1 MGHRA and CDR2 YSYEKL. CDR3 size: 15 residues. CDR3 sequence reads: CASSPVRETQETQYF. The CDR3 bases are TGCGCCAGCAGCCCCGTGAGAGAGACCCAAGAGACCCAGTACTTC.

This clonotype has just a few counts. The J gene is TRBJ2-7, the V gene TRBV25-1; 12 nucleotides align to TRBD2. CDR1 MGHDK and CDR2 SYGVNS come from the germline V gene. Trimming at V came to 2 bases and at J to 7 bases, leaving 3 bases not matched to a gene. CDR3 length: 14 amino acids. The CDR3 DNA reads as TGTGCCAGCAGTGAACGACTAGCGGGAGAGGAGCAGTACTTC. It translates to CASSERLAGEEQYF.

The sample holds a few counts of this clonotype. The rearrangement links TRBV7-9 to TRBJ2-2; the D is unclear. The CDR3 runs to 17 residues. Looked up from germline, CDR1 is SEHNR and CDR2 is FQNEAQ (reference sequence). V dropped 3 bases and J dropped 1 base, with 15 bases sitting between them. The CDR3 spells CASSLTLRLQNTGELFF. CDR3 sequence (DNA): TGTGCCAGCAGCTTGACACTCAGATTACAGAACACCGGGGAGCTGTTTTTT.

Remarks on this clonotype: Relative to the germline gene, one junction end is altered; a read error may explain this. This chain connects TRBV28 to TRBJ2-3, with TRBD1 matching over 10 bases. This CDR3 is built from 16 residues. CDR1 is MDHEN, CDR2 SYDVKM, per germline. The DNA of the CDR3 is TGTGCCAGCAGTTTAGGCGGGACAGGGGATGCAGATACACAGTATTTT. Translated: CASSLGGTGDADTQYF.

A few counts support this clonotype. J is TRBJ2-7 and V is TRBV10-3; D unresolved. CDR1 ENHRY and CDR2 SYGVKD come from the germline V gene. This CDR3 contains 18 residues. Trimming took off 3 bases at V and 4 bases at J, with 25 bases between the two ends. CDR3 residues: CAISDAATAAPITYEQYF. CDR3 DNA: TGTGCCATCAGTGACGCGGCCACCGCCGCCCCCATAACATACGAGCAGTACTTC.

This clonotype was seen at least ten times. This chain connects TRBV2 to TRBJ2-7; the D gene is possibly TRBD1 (5 bases). The CDR3 spans 13 residues. V was cut by 3 bases and J by 12 bases, with 18 bases left in between. CDR1 and CDR2 from the germline V gene are SNHLY and FYNNEI. The CDR3 loop reads CASSEMGPVTLYF. The CDR3 bases are TGTGCCAGCAGTGAGATGGGGCCGGTTACGCTGTACTTC.